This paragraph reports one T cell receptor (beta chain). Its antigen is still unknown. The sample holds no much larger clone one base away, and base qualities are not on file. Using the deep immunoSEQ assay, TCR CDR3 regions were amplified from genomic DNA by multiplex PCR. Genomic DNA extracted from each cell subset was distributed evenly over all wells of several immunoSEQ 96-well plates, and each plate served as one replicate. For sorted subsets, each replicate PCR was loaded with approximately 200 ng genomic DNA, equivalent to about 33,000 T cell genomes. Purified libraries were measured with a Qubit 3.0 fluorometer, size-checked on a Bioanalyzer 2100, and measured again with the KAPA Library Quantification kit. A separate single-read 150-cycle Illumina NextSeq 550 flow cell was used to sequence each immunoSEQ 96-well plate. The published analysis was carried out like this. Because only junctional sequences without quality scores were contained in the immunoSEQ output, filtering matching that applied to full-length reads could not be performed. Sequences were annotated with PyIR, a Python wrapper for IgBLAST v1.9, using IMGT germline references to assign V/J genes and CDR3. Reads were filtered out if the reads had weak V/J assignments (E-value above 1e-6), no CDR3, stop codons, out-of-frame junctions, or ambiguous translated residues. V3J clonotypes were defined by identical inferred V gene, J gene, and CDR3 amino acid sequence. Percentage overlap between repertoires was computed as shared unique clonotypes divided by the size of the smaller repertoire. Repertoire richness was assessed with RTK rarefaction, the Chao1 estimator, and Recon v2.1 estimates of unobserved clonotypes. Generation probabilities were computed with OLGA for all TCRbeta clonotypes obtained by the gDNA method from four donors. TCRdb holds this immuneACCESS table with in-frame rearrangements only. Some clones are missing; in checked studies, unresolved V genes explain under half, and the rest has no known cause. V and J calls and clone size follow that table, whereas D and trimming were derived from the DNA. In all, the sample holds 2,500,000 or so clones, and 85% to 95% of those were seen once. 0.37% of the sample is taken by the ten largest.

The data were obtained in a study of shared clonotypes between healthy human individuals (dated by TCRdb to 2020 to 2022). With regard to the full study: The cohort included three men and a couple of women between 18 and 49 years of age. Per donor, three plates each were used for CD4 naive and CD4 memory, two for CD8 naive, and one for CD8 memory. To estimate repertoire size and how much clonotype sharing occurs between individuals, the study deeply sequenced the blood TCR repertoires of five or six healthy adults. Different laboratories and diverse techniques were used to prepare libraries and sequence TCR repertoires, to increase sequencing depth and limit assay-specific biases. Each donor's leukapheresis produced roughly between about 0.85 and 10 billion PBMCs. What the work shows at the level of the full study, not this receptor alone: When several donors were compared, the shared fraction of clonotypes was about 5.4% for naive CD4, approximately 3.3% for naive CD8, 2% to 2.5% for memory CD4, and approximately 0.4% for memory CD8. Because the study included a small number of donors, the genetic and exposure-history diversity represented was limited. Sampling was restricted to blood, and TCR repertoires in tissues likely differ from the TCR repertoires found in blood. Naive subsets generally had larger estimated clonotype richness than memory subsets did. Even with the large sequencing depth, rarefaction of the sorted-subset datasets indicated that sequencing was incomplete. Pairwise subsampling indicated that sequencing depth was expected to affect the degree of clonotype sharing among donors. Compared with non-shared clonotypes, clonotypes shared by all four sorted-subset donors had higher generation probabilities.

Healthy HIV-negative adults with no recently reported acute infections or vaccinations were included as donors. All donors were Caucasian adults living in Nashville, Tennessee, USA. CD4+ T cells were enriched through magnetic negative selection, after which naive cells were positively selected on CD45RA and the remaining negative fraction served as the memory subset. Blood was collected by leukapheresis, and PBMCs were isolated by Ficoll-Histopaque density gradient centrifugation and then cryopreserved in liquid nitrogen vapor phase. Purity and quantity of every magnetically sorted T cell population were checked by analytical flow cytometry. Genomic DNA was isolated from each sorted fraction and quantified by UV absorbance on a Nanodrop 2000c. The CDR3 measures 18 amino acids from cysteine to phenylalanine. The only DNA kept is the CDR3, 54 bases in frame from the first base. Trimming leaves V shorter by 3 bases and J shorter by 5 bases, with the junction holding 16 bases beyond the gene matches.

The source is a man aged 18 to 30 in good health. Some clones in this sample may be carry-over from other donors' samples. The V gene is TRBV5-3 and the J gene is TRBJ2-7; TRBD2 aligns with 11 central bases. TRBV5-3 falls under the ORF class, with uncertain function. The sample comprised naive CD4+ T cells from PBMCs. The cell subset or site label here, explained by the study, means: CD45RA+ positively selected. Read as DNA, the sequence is TGTGCCAGAAGCTGGGCGGGGGGACTAGCGGAGGAGGACCACGAGCAGTACTTC. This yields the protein CARSWAGGLAEEDHEQYF.